The rows below give T cell receptor beta chains drawn from one sample of a study of T cell responses to AZD1222 COVID-19 vaccine. Measured with immunoSEQ multiplex PCR; TCRdb has only the in-frame clones, and not every one. There are fewer than 90,000 clones in the sample; under 95% occur only once, and 11% lies in the top ten. This specimen consisted of peripheral blood, obtained 28 days after the second AZD1222 dose. These receptor sequences come from an adult who received the AZD1222 COVID-19 vaccine. Both conserved end residues are part of each CDR3. Fields, in order: D gene, J gene, V gene, clone size, CDR3 protein, CDR3 DNA. D genes are given only for firm matches. Clone size, where shown, is once, few, many, or a class for clones that have expanded.

>TRBD1|TRBJ1-6|TRBV6-5|-
CASSYGQVGNSPLHF
TGTGCCAGCAGCTACGGACAGGTTGGGAATTCACCCCTCCACTTT
>-|TRBJ1-1|TRBV28|-
CASSEGNTEAFF
TGTGCCAGCAGTGAAGGGAACACTGAAGCTTTCTTT
>-|TRBJ2-1|TRBV24-1|-
CATSDFPPRASSYNEQFF
TGTGCCACCAGTGATTTCCCCCCCCGGGCGAGCTCCTACAATGAGCAGTTCTTC
>-|TRBJ1-2|TRBV6-2/TRBV6-3|-
CASSYSVYRAYGYTF
TGTGCCAGCAGTTACTCGGTATATCGGGCTTATGGCTACACCTTC
>TRBD2|TRBJ2-1|TRBV18|-
CASSLAGGGNEQFF
TGTGCCAGCTCTCTAGCGGGAGGAGGAAATGAGCAGTTCTTC
>TRBD1|TRBJ1-6|TRBV5-1|few
CASSPYTGEENSPLHF
TGCGCCAGCAGCCCATACACAGGGGAGGAGAATTCACCCCTCCACTTT
>TRBD2|TRBJ2-7|TRBV28|once
CASSWTSVHEQYF
TGTGCCAGCAGTTGGACTAGCGTCCACGAGCAGTACTTC
>-|TRBJ2-6|TRBV2|-
CASTRTVSSGANVLTF
TGTGCCAGCACCCGGACAGTATCGTCTGGGGCCAACGTCCTGACTTTC
>-|TRBJ1-3|TRBV28|-
CASSPHFRQGNTIYF
TGTGCCAGCAGCCCACACTTCAGGCAGGGAAACACCATATATTTT
>-|TRBJ1-1|TRBV7-9|once
CASSTTGNTEAFF
TGTGCCAGCAGCACCACAGGGAACACTGAAGCTTTCTTT